Listed below are T cell receptor beta chains from one sample, sequenced in a study of beta chain features in type 1 diabetes. Some clones are missing from TCRdb's copy, which holds only in-frame ones; the method was immunoSEQ multiplex PCR. The table records a few hundred thousand clones, about 15% of them present only once. Sequencing was performed on naive CD4+ T cells from blood. Receptors originate from a young man with type 1 diabetes. Each CDR3 is given with its conserved first and last residue. Fields, in order: V gene, clone size, D gene, CDR3 length, J gene, CDR3 protein, CDR3 DNA. D genes are given only for firm matches. A row's size may be missing; if present it is once, few, many or a size class.

v_gene: TRBV18
abundance: few
d_gene: NA
len: 14
j_gene: TRBJ2-6
CDR3aa: CASSQGSWANVLTF
CDR3nt: TGTGCCAGCTCTCAGGGTTCCTGGGCCAACGTCCTGACTTTC

v_gene: TRBV30
abundance: NA
d_gene: NA
len: 14
j_gene: TRBJ1-1
CDR3aa: CAWSVGGGVHQAFF
CDR3nt: TGTGCCTGGAGTGTAGGCGGAGGGGTTCATCAAGCTTTCTTT

v_gene: TRBV28
abundance: NA
d_gene: TRBD2
len: 14
j_gene: TRBJ2-1
CDR3aa: CATTRTSGYNEQFF
CDR3nt: TGTGCCACTACCAGGACTAGCGGGTACAATGAGCAGTTCTTC

v_gene: TRBV2
abundance: few
d_gene: NA
len: 14
j_gene: TRBJ1-1
CDR3aa: CASSVETGETEAFF
CDR3nt: TGTGCCAGCAGTGTTGAGACAGGTGAAACTGAAGCTTTCTTT

v_gene: TRBV2
abundance: NA
d_gene: TRBD1
len: 14
j_gene: TRBJ1-4
CDR3aa: CASSVDRGYEKLFF
CDR3nt: TGTGCCAGCAGTGTGGACAGGGGATACGAAAAACTGTTTTTT

v_gene: TRBV2
abundance: NA
d_gene: TRBD1
len: 13
j_gene: TRBJ1-5
CDR3aa: CATRTGGNQPQHF
CDR3nt: TGTGCCACACGGACAGGGGGCAATCAGCCCCAGCATTTT

v_gene: TRBV7-2
abundance: few
d_gene: NA
len: 15
j_gene: TRBJ1-2
CDR3aa: CASSLADRPNYGYTF
CDR3nt: TGTGCCAGCAGCTTAGCGGACAGACCTAACTATGGCTACACCTTC

v_gene: TRBV2
abundance: few
d_gene: TRBD1
len: 14
j_gene: TRBJ2-5
CDR3aa: CASRDRGDLGTQYF
CDR3nt: TGTGCCAGCAGAGACAGGGGCGACCTAGGGACCCAGTACTTC

v_gene: TRBV30
abundance: NA
d_gene: TRBD1
len: 13
j_gene: TRBJ2-5
CDR3aa: CAWSVGGQGTQYF
CDR3nt: TGTGCCTGGAGTGTAGGAGGACAGGGGACCCAGTACTTC

v_gene: TRBV7-9
abundance: NA
d_gene: TRBD2
len: 18
j_gene: TRBJ2-4
CDR3aa: CASSGHPRLAGRENIQYF
CDR3nt: TGTGCCAGCAGCGGCCATCCTCGACTAGCGGGCAGGGAAAACATTCAGTACTTC

v_gene: TRBV11-2
abundance: few
d_gene: NA
len: 15
j_gene: TRBJ2-5
CDR3aa: CASSPEPSRGETQYF
CDR3nt: TGTGCCAGCAGCCCGGAGCCCTCACGTGGGGAGACCCAGTACTTC

v_gene: TRBV11-2
abundance: NA
d_gene: TRBD1
len: 14
j_gene: TRBJ1-5
CDR3aa: CASSSQGSNQPQHF
CDR3nt: TGTGCCAGCAGCTCACAGGGGTCCAATCAGCCCCAGCATTTT

v_gene: TRBV29-1
abundance: few
d_gene: TRBD1
len: 13
j_gene: TRBJ2-7
CDR3aa: CSVGGQGIYEQYF
CDR3nt: TGCAGCGTCGGGGGACAGGGGATCTACGAGCAGTACTTC

v_gene: TRBV6-5
abundance: NA
d_gene: TRBD1
len: 16
j_gene: TRBJ1-4
CDR3aa: CASSWDRGRVGEKLFF
CDR3nt: TGTGCCAGCAGTTGGGACAGGGGGCGGGTCGGTGAAAAACTGTTTTTT

v_gene: TRBV5-1
abundance: NA
d_gene: NA
len: 11
j_gene: TRBJ2-5
CDR3aa: CASSLQETQYF
CDR3nt: TGCGCCAGCAGCTTGCAGGAGACCCAGTACTTC

v_gene: TRBV6-5
abundance: NA
d_gene: TRBD2
len: 14
j_gene: TRBJ2-7
CDR3aa: CASSRLAVNYEQYF
CDR3nt: TGTGCCAGCAGTCGACTAGCGGTTAACTACGAGCAGTACTTC

v_gene: TRBV18
abundance: NA
d_gene: NA
len: 14
j_gene: TRBJ1-1
CDR3aa: CASSPQESRDEAFF
CDR3nt: TGTGCCAGCTCACCCCAGGAATCACGGGATGAAGCTTTCTTT

v_gene: TRBV19
abundance: NA
d_gene: NA
len: 16
j_gene: TRBJ1-1
CDR3aa: CASSPNTRSMNTEAFF
CDR3nt: TGTGCCAGTAGTCCAAATACGCGGAGCATGAACACTGAAGCTTTCTTT

v_gene: TRBV5-4
abundance: NA
d_gene: TRBD1
len: 15
j_gene: TRBJ1-4
CDR3aa: CASSTAETGNEKLFF
CDR3nt: TGTGCCAGCAGCACTGCCGAGACAGGGAACGAAAAACTGTTTTTT

v_gene: TRBV21-1
abundance: NA
d_gene: NA
len: 16
j_gene: TRBJ2-3
CDR3aa: CASSKTFSEPADTQYF
CDR3nt: TGTGCCAGCAGCAAAACCTTTAGCGAACCTGCTGATACGCAGTATTTT

v_gene: TRBV11-2
abundance: NA
d_gene: NA
len: 14
j_gene: TRBJ1-1
CDR3aa: CASSLGLAGPEAFF
CDR3nt: TGTGCCAGCAGCTTAGGACTAGCCGGACCTGAAGCTTTCTTT

v_gene: TRBV9
abundance: few
d_gene: NA
len: 14
j_gene: TRBJ2-5
CDR3aa: CASSVGVGQETQYF
CDR3nt: TGTGCCAGCAGCGTAGGCGTCGGGCAAGAGACCCAGTACTTC